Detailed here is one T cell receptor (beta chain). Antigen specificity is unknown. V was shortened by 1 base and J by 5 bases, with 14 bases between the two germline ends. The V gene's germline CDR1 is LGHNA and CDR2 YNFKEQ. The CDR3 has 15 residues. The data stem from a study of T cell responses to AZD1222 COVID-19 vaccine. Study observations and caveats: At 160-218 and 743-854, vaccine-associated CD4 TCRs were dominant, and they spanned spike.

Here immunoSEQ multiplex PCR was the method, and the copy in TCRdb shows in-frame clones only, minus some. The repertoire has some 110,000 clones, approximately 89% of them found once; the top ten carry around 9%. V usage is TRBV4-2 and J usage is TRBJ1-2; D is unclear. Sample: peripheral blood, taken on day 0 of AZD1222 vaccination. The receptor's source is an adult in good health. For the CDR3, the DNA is TGTGCCAGCAGCCAAGGGCATGGCAGACTATATGGCTACACCTTC. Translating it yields CASSQGHGRLYGYTF.